This paragraph reports one TCR beta chain. Its cognate antigen is unknown. The CDR3 has 16 residues. In germline, CDR1 is ENHRY, CDR2 SYGVKD. After removal of 3 bases from V and 6 bases from J, the junction contained 11 bases not matched to a gene. These data are taken from a study of response to subunit inactivated influenza vaccine. Findings and limits, study-wide: Few new T cells, the authors suggested, are recruited by each seasonal influenza vaccination.

MiXCR, applied by TCRdb to the RT-PCR reads, yields one record per CDR3 protein. The profile covers 540,000 or so distinct CDR3 sequences, with 10% to 15% appearing a single time and around 13% taken by the ten largest. The receptor was isolated from a man in his forties or fifties who received an inactivated influenza vaccine. This material consisted of PBMCs from blood, taken roughly 6 weeks after vaccination. The rearrangement joins TRBV10-3 to TRBJ2-7; 10 bases map to TRBD1. Here the CDR3 reads CAISEEPGQGKGEQYF. In DNA form, the CDR3 reads TGTGCCATCAGTGAAGAACCGGGACAGGGGAAGGGCGAGCAGTACTTC.